The 15 T cell receptor beta chains given below trace back to one sample, sequenced in a study of T cells in Graves' hyperthyroidism and ophthalmopathy. Amplification of TCR beta CDR3 regions used RNA as the template. First-round RT-PCR with HTBI primers amplified the TCR CDR3 region. One entry per CDR3 protein, called by TCRdb with MiXCR from the multiplex PCR reads. The profile covers fewer than 650,000 distinct CDR3 sequences, with over 12% appearing a single time and 7.1% taken by the ten largest. What was sequenced was blood. The receptors here all came from a woman under 30 with Graves' ophthalmopathy.

This clonotype was recorded a few times. DNA of the CDR3: TGTGCCAGCAGTCCTAGGTCCGAAGAGACCCAGTACTTC. This codes for CASSPRSEETQYF. The chain recombines TRBV7-3 with TRBJ2-5; D is uncertain. This CDR3 contains 13 residues. V lost 6 bases, J lost 3 bases, and 11 bases lay in between. Germline V gene sequence: CDR1 SGHTA, CDR2 FQGTGA.

Ten or more counts support this clonotype. The genes are TRBV27 and TRBJ2-3; 8 positions agree with TRBD2. CDR1 and CDR2 from the germline V gene are MNHEY and SMNVEV (reference sequence). The CDR3 runs 15 residues. After removal of 4 bases from V and 9 bases from J, the junction contained 12 bases not matched to a gene. The CDR3 region has the DNA TGTGCCAGCAGTTCCCCCGGGACTAGTAGTGACACGCAGTATTTT. Translating gives CASSSPGTSSDTQYF.

This clonotype was picked up many times. This chain connects TRBV12-3 or TRBV12-4 to TRBJ2-7; D tentatively reads TRBD1 or TRBD2 (5 bases each). V shed 6 bases and J shed 9 bases, with 18 bases lying between them. This CDR3 is 13 amino acids long. Here the CDR3 DNA reads TGTGCCAGCAGCTCCCGGGGCGGCGAGGGGCAGTACTTC. It specifies CASSSRGGEGQYF.

As for this clonotype: A much bigger clone sits one base away, suggesting this may be a read error. The chain couples TRBV19 to TRBJ1-2, with 9 bases fitting TRBD1. With 5 bases clipped from V and 8 bases from J, the junction kept 12 bases outside the gene matches. Germline CDR1 LNHDA, CDR2 SQIVND (reference sequence). This CDR3 region has 15 residues. CDR3 loop: CASSGPGTGNNGYTF. The CDR3 coding sequence is TGTGCCAGTAGTGGTCCCGGGACAGGGAATAACGGCTACACCTTC.

The chain combines TRBV10-3 with TRBJ2-1; 12 positions match TRBD2. V lost 5 bases to trimming and J lost 3 bases; unmatched junction nucleotides: 2. From germline, CDR1 is ENHRY and CDR2 SYGVKD. This CDR3 contains 15 residues. The CDR3 sequence: CAISPGLAGYNEQFF. The CDR3 DNA reads as TGTGCCATCAGTCCGGGACTAGCGGGCTACAATGAGCAGTTCTTC.

This clonotype was recorded many times. V usage is TRBV27 and J usage is TRBJ2-3; TRBD2 is a possible D gene (6 bases). This CDR3 is 14 amino acids long. Trimming stripped 5 bases from V and 0 bases from J, with 9 bases between. Germline V lookup: CDR1 MNHEY, CDR2 SMNVEV (reference sequence). For the CDR3, the DNA is TGTGCCAGCAGTCCCCGGGAGAGCACAGATACGCAGTATTTT. As protein: CASSPRESTDTQYF.

The chain has TRBV12-5 and TRBJ2-5; TRBD1 or TRBD2 may be the D gene (6 bases each). The CDR3 contains 15 residues. CDR1 is LGHNT and CDR2 is FRNRAP in the germline V gene. With 8 bases removed from V and 0 bases from J, the gap between germline ends came to 16 bases. The CDR3 region is CASKAGRTDQETQYF. The CDR3 nucleotides read TGTGCTAGTAAGGCGGGACGGACAGACCAAGAGACCCAGTACTTC.

This clonotype was picked up many times. The chain uses TRBV30 and TRBJ1-6; no clear D. The CDR3 covers 13 residues. CDR1 is GTSNPN and CDR2 is SVGIG in the germline V gene (reference sequence). The ends were cut back, 3 bases at V and 7 bases at J, with 10 bases in the middle. The CDR3, as DNA: TGTGCCTGGAGCGTTACCTCCAATTCACCCCTCCACTTT. Translating it yields CAWSVTSNSPLHF.

The chain combines TRBV6-1 with TRBJ1-2; 8 nucleotides match TRBD1. Unmatched junction bases numbered 15, after V lost 7 bases and J lost 5 bases. CDR1 and CDR2 from the germline V gene are MNHNS and SASEGT. This CDR3 spans 16 amino acids. This CDR3 reads CASIHLENDRGYGYTF. CDR3 DNA: TGTGCCAGCATTCACCTGGAGAATGACAGGGGATATGGCTACACCTTC.

V gene TRBV11-3 combines with J gene TRBJ2-7; no firm D call. This CDR3 has 15 residues. With 5 bases removed from V and 3 bases from J, the gap between germline ends came to 17 bases. The germline V gene encodes CDR1 SGHNT and CDR2 YENEEA. The CDR3 bases are TGTGCCAGCAGCCAAAGGCCCGCCGCAAACTACGAGCAGTACTTC. Translated, it gives CASSQRPAANYEQYF.

This clonotype was counted only a few times. The V gene is TRBV6-2 or TRBV6-3, the J gene TRBJ1-5; D gene uncertain. The length of the CDR3 is 14 residues. The V end was cut by 3 bases, the J end by 7 bases, with 13 bases between. CDR1 and CDR2 from the germline V gene are MNHEY and SVGEGT. In nucleotides, the CDR3 is TGTGCCAGCAGTTATTCAAGGGTTGGCCAGCCCCAGCATTTT. This gives the protein CASSYSRVGQPQHF.

This clonotype was counted ten times or more. The rearrangement joins TRBV27 to TRBJ1-2, with D possibly TRBD1 on 6 matching bases. V lost 6 bases to trimming and J lost 0 bases, with 8 bases between them. Germline values: CDR1 MNHEY, CDR2 SMNVEV (reference sequence). This CDR3 has 13 residues. The CDR3 DNA follows: TGTGCCAGCAGAGACAGGACTAACTATGGCTACACCTTC. Its protein is CASRDRTNYGYTF.

This clonotype was detected many times. The chain carries TRBV30 and TRBJ2-7; D is undetermined. Per germline, CDR1 GTSNPN and CDR2 SVGIG (reference sequence). The CDR3 has 11 amino acids. Trimming removed 0 bases at V and 7 bases at J, with 7 bases between. The CDR3 region is CAWSVQQEQYF. The CDR3 nucleotides are TGTGCCTGGAGTGTACAACAGGAGCAGTACTTC.

This clonotype has a count of ten or more. The CDR3 sequence: CASSTRSGRTEAFF. The DNA for the CDR3 is TGTGCCAGCAGCACCCGGTCAGGGCGCACTGAAGCTTTCTTT. The chain couples TRBV9 to TRBJ1-1, with D perhaps TRBD1 (5 bases). This CDR3 has 14 residues. V was clipped by 4 bases and J by 4 bases, with 14 bases between them. The germline gives CDR1 SGDLS, CDR2 YYNGEE.

The sample holds a few counts of this clonotype. The chain carries TRBV19 and TRBJ2-1; possible D gene TRBD2, 6 bases. Germline-derived CDR1 and CDR2 are LNHDA and SQIVND (reference sequence). V was clipped by 6 bases and J by 4 bases, with 25 bases between them. This CDR3 has 18 residues. DNA for the CDR3: TGTGCCAGTAGAGCCTCAGGGACCGGGGGAGGATATTACAATGAGCAGTTCTTC. Amino acids: CASRASGTGGGYYNEQFF.